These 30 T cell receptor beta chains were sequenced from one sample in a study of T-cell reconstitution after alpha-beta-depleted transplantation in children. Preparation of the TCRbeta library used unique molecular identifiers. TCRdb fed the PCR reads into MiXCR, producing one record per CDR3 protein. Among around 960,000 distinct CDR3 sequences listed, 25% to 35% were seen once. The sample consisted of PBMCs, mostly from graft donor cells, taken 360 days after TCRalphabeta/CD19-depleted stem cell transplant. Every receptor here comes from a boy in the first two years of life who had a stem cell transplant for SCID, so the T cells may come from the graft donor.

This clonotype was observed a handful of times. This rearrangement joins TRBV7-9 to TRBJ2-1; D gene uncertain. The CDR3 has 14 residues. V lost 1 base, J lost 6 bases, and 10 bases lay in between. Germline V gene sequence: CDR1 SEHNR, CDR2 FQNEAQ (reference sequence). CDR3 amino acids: CASSLVDFSNEQFF. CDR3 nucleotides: TGTGCCAGCAGCTTAGTTGACTTCTCCAATGAGCAGTTCTTC.

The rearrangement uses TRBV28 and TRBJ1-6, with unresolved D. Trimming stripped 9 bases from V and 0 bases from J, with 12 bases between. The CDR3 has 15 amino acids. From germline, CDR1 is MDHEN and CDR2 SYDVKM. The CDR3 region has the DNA TGTGCCAGTAACCCTTCTAGCTCCTATAATTCACCCCTCCACTTT. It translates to CASNPSSSYNSPLHF.

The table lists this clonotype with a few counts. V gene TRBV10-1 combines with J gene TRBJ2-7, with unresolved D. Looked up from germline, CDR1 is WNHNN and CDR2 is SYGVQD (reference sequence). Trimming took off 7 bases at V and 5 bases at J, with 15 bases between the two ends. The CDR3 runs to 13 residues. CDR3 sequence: CASIVGDPHEQYF. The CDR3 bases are TGCGCCAGCATTGTGGGCGATCCCCACGAGCAGTACTTC.

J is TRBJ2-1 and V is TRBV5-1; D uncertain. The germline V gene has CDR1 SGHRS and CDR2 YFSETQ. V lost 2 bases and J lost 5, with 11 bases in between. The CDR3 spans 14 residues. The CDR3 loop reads CASSFSTVNNEQFF. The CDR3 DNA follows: TGCGCCAGCAGCTTTTCTACAGTTAACAATGAGCAGTTCTTC.

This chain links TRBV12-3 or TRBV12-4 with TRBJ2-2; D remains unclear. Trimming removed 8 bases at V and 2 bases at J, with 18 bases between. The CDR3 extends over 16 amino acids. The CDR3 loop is CASLYESLFNTGELFF. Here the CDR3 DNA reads TGTGCCAGCCTTTACGAAAGCCTCTTTAACACCGGGGAGCTGTTTTTT.

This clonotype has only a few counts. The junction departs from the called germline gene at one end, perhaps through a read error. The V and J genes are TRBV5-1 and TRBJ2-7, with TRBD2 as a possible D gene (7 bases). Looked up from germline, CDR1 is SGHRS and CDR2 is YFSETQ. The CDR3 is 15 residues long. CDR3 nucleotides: TGCGCCAGCACCTTGGGGGGGGCCGGATTCTACGAGCAGTACTTC. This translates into CASTLGGAGFYEQYF.

The DNA for the CDR3 is TGTGCCACCTCTAGGCCGACAGGGATGAACACCGGGGAGCTGTTTTTT. This encodes CATSRPTGMNTGELFF. The rearrangement joins TRBV7-9 to TRBJ2-2, with 7 bases matching TRBD1. The V segment lost 10 bases and the J segment 1 base; nucleotides outside the gene matches: 12. Germline CDR1 is SEHNR and CDR2 is FQNEAQ (reference sequence). This CDR3 spans 16 amino acids.

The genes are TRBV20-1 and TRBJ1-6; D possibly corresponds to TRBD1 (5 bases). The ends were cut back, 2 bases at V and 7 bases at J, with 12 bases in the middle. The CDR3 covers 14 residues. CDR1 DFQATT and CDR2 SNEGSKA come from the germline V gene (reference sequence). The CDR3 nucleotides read TGCAGTGCTAGAAAGGGACTGGAGAATTCACCCCTCCACTTT. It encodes CSARKGLENSPLHF.

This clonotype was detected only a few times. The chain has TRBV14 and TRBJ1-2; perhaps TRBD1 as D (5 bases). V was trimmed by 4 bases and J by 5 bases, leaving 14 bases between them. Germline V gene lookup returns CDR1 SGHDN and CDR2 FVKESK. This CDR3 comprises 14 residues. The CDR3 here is CASSRRDGRYGYTF. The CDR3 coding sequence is TGTGCCAGCAGCCGAAGGGACGGTCGGTATGGCTACACCTTC. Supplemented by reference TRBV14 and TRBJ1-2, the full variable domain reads EAGVTQFPSHSVIEKGQTVTLRCDPISGHDNLYWYRRVMGKEIKFLLHFVKESKQDESGMPNNRFLAERTGGTYSTLKVQPAELEDSGVYFCASSRRDGRYGYTFGSGTRLTVV.

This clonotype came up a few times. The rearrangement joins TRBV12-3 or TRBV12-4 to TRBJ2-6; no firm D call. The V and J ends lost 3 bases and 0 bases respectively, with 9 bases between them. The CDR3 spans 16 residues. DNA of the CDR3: TGTGCCAGCAGTTTTCCTCGGTCCTCTGGGGCCAACGTCCTGACTTTC. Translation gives CASSFPRSSGANVLTF.

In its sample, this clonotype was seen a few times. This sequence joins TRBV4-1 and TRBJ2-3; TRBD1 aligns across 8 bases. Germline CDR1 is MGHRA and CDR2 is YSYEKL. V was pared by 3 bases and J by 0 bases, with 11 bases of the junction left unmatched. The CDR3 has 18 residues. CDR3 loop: CASSHAPGQGRSTDTQYF. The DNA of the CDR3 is TGCGCCAGCAGCCATGCCCCAGGACAGGGAAGAAGCACAGATACGCAGTATTTT.

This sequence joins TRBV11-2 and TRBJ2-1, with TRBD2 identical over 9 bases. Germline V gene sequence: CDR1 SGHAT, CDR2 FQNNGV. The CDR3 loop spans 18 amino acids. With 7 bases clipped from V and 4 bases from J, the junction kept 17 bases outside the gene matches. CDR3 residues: CASTPNSELAGVYNEQFF. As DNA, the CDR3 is TGTGCCAGCACCCCAAATTCGGAATTAGCGGGGGTTTACAATGAGCAGTTCTTC.

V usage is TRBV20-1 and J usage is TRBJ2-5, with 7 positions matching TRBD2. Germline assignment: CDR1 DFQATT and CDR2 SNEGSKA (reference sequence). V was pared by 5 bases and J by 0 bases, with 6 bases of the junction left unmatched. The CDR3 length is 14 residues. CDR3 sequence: CSAGRGGYQETQYF. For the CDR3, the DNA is TGCAGTGCTGGGCGCGGGGGTTACCAAGAGACCCAGTACTTC.

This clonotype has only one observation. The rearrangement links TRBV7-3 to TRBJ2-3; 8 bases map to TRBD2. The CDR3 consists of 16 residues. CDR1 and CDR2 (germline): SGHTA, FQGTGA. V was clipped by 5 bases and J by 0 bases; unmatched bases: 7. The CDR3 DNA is TGTGCCAGCAGCCACGTTCTAGCGGGCAGCACAGATACGCAGTATTTT. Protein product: CASSHVLAGSTDTQYF.

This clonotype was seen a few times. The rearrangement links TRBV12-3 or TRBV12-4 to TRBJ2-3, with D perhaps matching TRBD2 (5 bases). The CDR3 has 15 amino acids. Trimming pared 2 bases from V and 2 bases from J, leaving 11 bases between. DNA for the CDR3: TGTGCCAGCAGTTTAACTAGAATTACCACAGATACGCAGTATTTT. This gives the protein CASSLTRITTDTQYF.

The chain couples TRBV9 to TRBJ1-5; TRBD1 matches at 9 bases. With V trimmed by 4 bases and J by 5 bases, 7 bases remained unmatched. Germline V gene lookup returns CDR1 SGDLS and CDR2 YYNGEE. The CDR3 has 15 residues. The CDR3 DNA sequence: TGTGCCAGCAGCCCGGGGACAGGGCCGCATCAGCCCCAGCATTTT. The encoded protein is CASSPGTGPHQPQHF.

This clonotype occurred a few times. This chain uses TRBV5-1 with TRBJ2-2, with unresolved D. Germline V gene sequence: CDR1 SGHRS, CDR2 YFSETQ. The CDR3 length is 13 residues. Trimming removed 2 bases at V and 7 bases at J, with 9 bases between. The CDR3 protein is CASSFGVSGELFF. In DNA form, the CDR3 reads TGCGCCAGCAGCTTCGGCGTCAGCGGGGAGCTGTTTTTT. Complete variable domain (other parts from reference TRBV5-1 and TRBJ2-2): KAGVTQTPRYLIKTRGQQVTLSCSPISGHRSVSWYQQTPGQGLQFLFEYFSETQRNKGNFPGRFSGRQFSNSRSEMNVSTLELGDSALYLCASSFGVSGELFFGEGSRLTVL.

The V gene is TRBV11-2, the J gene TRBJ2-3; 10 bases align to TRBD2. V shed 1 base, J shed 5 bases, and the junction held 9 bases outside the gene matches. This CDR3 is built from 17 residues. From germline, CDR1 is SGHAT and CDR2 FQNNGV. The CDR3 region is CASSLVTSGDPEDTQYF. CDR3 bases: TGTGCCAGCAGCTTAGTTACTAGCGGGGACCCAGAAGATACGCAGTATTTT.

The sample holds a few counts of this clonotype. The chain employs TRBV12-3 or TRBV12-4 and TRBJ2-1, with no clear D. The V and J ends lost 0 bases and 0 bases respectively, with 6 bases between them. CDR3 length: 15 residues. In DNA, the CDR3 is TGTGCCAGCAGTTTAGCTAGCCCCTCCTACAATGAGCAGTTCTTC. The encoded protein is CASSLASPSYNEQFF.

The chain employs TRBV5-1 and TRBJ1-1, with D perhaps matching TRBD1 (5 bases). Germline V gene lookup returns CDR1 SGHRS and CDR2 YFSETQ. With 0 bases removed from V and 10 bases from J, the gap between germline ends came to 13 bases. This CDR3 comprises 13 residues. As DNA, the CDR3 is TGCGCCAGCAGCTTGGAGCGGGGGGAGGGAGCTTTCTTT. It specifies CASSLERGEGAFF.

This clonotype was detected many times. The CDR3 region is CASSSAGETQYF. The CDR3 coding sequence is TGTGCCAGCAGTTCTGCGGGAGAGACCCAGTACTTC. The V and J genes are TRBV6-6 and TRBJ2-5, with D perhaps TRBD2 (5 bases). This CDR3 is built from 12 residues. V was shortened by 4 bases and J by 4 bases, with 7 bases between the two germline ends. The V gene's germline CDR1 is MNHNY and CDR2 SVGAGI (reference sequence).

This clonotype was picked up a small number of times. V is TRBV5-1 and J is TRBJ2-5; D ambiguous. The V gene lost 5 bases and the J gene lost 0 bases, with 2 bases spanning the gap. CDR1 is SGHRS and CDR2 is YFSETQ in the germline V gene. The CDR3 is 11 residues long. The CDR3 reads CASRHQETQYF. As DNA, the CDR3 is TGCGCCAGCAGGCACCAAGAGACCCAGTACTTC.

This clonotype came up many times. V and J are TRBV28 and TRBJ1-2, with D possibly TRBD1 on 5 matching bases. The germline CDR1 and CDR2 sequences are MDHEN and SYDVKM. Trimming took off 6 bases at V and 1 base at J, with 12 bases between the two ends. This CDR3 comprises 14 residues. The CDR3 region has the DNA TGTGCCAGCAGGCGGGACGCCCGTAACTATGGCTACACCTTC. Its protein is CASRRDARNYGYTF.

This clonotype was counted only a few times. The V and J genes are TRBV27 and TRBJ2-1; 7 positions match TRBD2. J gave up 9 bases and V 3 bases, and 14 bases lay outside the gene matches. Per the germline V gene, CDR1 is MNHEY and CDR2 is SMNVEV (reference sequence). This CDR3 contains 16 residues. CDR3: CASSFRPSGLGGEQFF. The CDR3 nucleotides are TGTGCCAGCAGTTTTCGGCCTAGCGGACTAGGCGGTGAGCAGTTCTTC.

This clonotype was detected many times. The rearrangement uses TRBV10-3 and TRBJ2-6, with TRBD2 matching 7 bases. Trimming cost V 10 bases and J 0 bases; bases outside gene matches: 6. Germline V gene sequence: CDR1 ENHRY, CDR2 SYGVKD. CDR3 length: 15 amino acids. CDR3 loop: CATLREASGANVLTF. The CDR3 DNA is TGTGCCACACTCCGGGAGGCCTCTGGGGCCAACGTCCTGACTTTC.

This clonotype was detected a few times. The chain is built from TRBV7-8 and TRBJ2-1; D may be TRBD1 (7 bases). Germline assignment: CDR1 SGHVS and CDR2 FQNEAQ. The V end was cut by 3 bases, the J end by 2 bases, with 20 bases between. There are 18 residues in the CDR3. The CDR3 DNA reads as TGTGCCAGCAGCTTTACCAGGGGGGTAGGGGAAACCTACAATGAGCAGTTCTTC. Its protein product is CASSFTRGVGETYNEQFF.

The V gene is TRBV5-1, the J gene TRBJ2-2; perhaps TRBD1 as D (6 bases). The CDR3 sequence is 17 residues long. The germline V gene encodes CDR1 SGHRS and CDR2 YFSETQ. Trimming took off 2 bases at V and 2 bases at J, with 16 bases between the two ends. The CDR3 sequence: CASSFLYGTSNTGELFF. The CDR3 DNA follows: TGCGCCAGCAGCTTTCTGTACGGGACAAGTAACACCGGGGAGCTGTTTTTT.

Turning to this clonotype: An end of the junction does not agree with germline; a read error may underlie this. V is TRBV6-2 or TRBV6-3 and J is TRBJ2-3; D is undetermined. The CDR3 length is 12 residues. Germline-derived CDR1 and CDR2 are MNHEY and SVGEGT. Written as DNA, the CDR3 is TGTGACAGCAGCAACTCTCTCGATACGCAGTATTTT. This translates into CDSSNSLDTQYF.

As DNA, the CDR3 is TGTGCCAGCAGTTTCGAAGGGCTTAGCAATCAGCCCCAGCATTTT. This gives the protein CASSFEGLSNQPQHF. This chain connects TRBV12-3 or TRBV12-4 to TRBJ1-5, with no clear D. With 3 bases removed from V and 0 bases from J, the gap between germline ends came to 9 bases. The CDR3 extends over 15 amino acids.

CDR3 in amino acids: CSVAHSQETQYF. The CDR3 DNA is TGCAGCGTTGCCCACAGTCAAGAGACCCAGTACTTC. The V call is TRBV29-1, the J call TRBJ2-5; D gene unclear. CDR1 and CDR2 from the germline V gene are SQVTM and ANQGSEA. Trimming removed 4 bases from V and 2 bases from J, with 8 bases in between. This CDR3 comprises 12 residues.